This T cell receptor (beta chain) was recorded in a study of blood T cell repertoires in COVID-19. The assay was immunoSEQ multiplex PCR, and TCRdb's table has in-frame clones only and misses some. The sample includes roughly 250,000 clones, roughly nine tenths of them seen just once. Germline V lookup: CDR1 SGHRS, CDR2 YFSETQ. CDR3 length equals 14 residues. Trimming pared 2 bases from V and 4 bases from J, leaving 7 bases between. This receptor was obtained from a woman aged 25 to 45 with COVID-19, enrolled during active disease. Material for sequencing was peripheral blood. The gene calls are TRBV5-1 and TRBJ1-6; D unclear. The CDR3 sequence is CASSFEGYNSPLHF. In DNA, the CDR3 is TGCGCCAGCAGCTTTGAGGGATATAATTCACCCCTCCACTTT.